The source of this TCR beta chain is a study of blood T cells in healthy people across ages. Broader study findings: A greater number of naive CD4+ cells and higher diversity distinguished long-lived donors from aged donors.

The germline CDR1 and CDR2 sequences are MNHEY and SVGEGT. This CDR3 has 14 amino acids. With 6 bases clipped from V and 1 base from J, the junction kept 3 bases outside the gene matches. The sample holds a few counts of this clonotype. The antigen remains undetermined. Through a sample-barcoded 5' primer and a J-beta primer mix, a second PCR was run for roughly 7 to 11 cycles. TCRdb redid the calling of the 5' RACE reads with MiXCR, one entry per CDR3 protein. The sample has about 680,000 distinct CDR3 sequences, around 49% seen once. Sequenced input: blood. This chain links TRBV6-2 or TRBV6-3 with TRBJ2-7, with 10 nucleotides matching TRBD2. The sequence came from a woman between 55 and 75 years old in good health. CDR3 nucleotide sequence: TGTGCCAGCAGACCAGCGGGAGGGTCCTACGAGCAGTACTTC. Encoded protein: CASRPAGGSYEQYF.